A selection of T cell receptor beta chains follows, all from one sample in a study of human T cells and chemical hapten exposure. TCRdb analysed the RACE reads with MiXCR anew, one entry per CDR3 protein. The sample holds around 120,000 distinct CDR3 sequences, 13% seen once. Sequenced here: whole blood, sampled in connection with sensitization to the hapten diphenylcyclopropenone (DPC). The receptors were gathered from a woman under 30 with alopecia areata. Some clones in this sample may be carry-over from other donors' samples. The CDR3 runs from the conserved cysteine through the conserved F or W. D genes are given only for firm matches. Some rows mark clone size as missing; the rest say once, few, many or name a class of expanded clone.

CDR3 DNA,CDR3 protein,J gene,D gene,clone size,V gene
TGTGCCACCAGTGATCGACGGGGAGCGGTGGAGCAGTACTTC,CATSDRRGAVEQYF,TRBJ2-7,.,.,TRBV24-1
TGCAGCGTTGGTATAAGGCCCGGACAAGAGACCCAGTACTTC,CSVGIRPGQETQYF,TRBJ2-5,.,once,TRBV29-1
TGCAGCGTTGCGTCGAGCTCCTACAATGAGCAGTTCTTC,CSVASSSYNEQFF,TRBJ2-1,.,many,TRBV29-1
TGTGCCAGCAGCACTTTCTCCGGGACACCTAACACTGAAGCTTTCTTT,CASSTFSGTPNTEAFF,TRBJ1-1,.,many,TRBV7-6
TGTGCCAGTAACCGGGGGCTGTGGACAGATACGCAGTATTTT,CASNRGLWTDTQYF,TRBJ2-3,.,.,TRBV19
TGTGCCAGCAGGAACGGCAATTCACCCCTCCACTTT,CASRNGNSPLHF,TRBJ1-6,.,.,TRBV6-5
TGTGCCAGTAGTTCCTCCGGTGCCTCCTACGAGCAGTACTTC,CASSSSGASYEQYF,TRBJ2-7,.,.,TRBV19
TGTGCCAGCAGCCCGGGACTAGCGGTCCCCTACGAGCAGTACTTC,CASSPGLAVPYEQYF,TRBJ2-7,TRBD2,.,TRBV7-9
TGTGCCAGCAGCTTGAGCGGGCTCGATTTTTACAATGAGCAGTTCTTC,CASSLSGLDFYNEQFF,TRBJ2-1,.,.,TRBV11-3
TGTGCCAGCAGTCTAGGAGGGGGGCGAGCTCAGGCTCCCCAGCATTTT,CASSLGGGRAQAPQHF,TRBJ1-5,.,many,TRBV12-3/TRBV12-4
TGTGCCAGCAGCTCCCCGTCTCGGGGCCCGAACACTGAAGCTTTCTTT,CASSSPSRGPNTEAFF,TRBJ1-1,.,many,TRBV5-4
TGTGCCAGCACCCGACTTGGGGGGGTAACCTACAATGAGCAGTTCTTC,CASTRLGGVTYNEQFF,TRBJ2-1,TRBD2,few,TRBV27
TGTGCCTTGGAACGGACAGGAGTCTATGGCTACACCTTC,CALERTGVYGYTF,TRBJ1-2,TRBD1,few,TRBV30
TGCAGCTCCCTAGCGGGGGGAGGGGAGACCCAGTACTTC,CSSLAGGGETQYF,TRBJ2-5,TRBD2,.,TRBV29-1
TGTGCCAGCCCGAAAGGGAGTTCACATTCACCCCTCCACTTT,CASPKGSSHSPLHF,TRBJ1-6,.,.,TRBV21-1
TGTGCCAGCAATTACCGGCTAGCGGGGTTCCTAGATACGCAGTATTTT,CASNYRLAGFLDTQYF,TRBJ2-3,TRBD2,.,TRBV6-5
TGTGCCAGCAGCCAACCGGGAAACACCATATATTTT,CASSQPGNTIYF,TRBJ1-3,.,few,TRBV14
TGTGCCAGCAGTGCACTCGACACGAATAGCAATCAGCCCCAGCATTTT,CASSALDTNSNQPQHF,TRBJ1-5,.,.,TRBV6-2/TRBV6-3